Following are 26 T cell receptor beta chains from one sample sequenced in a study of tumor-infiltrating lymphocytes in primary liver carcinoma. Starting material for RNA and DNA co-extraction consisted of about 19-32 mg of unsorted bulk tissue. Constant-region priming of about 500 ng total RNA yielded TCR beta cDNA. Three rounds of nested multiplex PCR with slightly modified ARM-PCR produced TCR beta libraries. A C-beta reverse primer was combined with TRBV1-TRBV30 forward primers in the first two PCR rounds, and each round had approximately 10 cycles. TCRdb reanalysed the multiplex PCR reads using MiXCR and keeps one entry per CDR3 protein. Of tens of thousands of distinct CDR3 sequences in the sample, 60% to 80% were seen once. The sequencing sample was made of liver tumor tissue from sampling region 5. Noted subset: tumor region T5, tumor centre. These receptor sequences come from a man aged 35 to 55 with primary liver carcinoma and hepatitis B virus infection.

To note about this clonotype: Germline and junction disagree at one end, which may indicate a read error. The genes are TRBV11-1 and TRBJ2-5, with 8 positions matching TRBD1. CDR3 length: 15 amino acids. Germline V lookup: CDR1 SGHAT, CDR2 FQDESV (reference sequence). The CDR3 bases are TGTGTCAGCAGTTTACGGGGCGACAGGGGAGAGACCAAGTACTTC. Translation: CVSSLRGDRGETKYF.

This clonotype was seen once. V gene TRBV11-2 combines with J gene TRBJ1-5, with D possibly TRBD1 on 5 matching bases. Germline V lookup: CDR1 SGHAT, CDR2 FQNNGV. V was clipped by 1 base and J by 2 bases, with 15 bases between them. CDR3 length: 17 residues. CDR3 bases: TGTGCCAGCAGCTTAGTAGGGGTAGCAGGTGGCAATCAGCCCCAGCATTTT. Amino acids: CASSLVGVAGGNQPQHF.

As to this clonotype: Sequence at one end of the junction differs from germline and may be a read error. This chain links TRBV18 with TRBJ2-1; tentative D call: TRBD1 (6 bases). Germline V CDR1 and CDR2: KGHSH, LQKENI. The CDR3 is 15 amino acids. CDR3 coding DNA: TGTGCCACCATCATGGAGGACAGAGCCCCGAATGAGCAGTTTTTC. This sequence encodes CATIMEDRAPNEQFF.

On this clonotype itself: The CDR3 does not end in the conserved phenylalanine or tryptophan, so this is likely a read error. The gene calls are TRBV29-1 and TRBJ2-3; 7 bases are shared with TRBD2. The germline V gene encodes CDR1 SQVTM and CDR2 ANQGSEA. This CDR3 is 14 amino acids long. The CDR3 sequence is CRAGAGVGTDTQYL. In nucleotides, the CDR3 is TGCAGAGCCGGGGCGGGAGTCGGCACAGATACGCAGTATTTA.

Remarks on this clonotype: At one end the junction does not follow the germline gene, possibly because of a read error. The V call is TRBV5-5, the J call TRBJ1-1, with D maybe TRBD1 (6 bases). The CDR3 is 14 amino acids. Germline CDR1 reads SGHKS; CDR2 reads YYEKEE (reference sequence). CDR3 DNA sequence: TGTACCAGCAGCTTGTATTACAGGGAGGCTGAAGCTTTCTTT. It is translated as CTSSLYYREAEAFF.

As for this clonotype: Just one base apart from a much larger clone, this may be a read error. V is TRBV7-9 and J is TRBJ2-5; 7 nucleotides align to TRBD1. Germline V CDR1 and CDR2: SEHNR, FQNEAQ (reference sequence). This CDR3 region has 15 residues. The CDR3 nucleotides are TGTGGCAGCAGCTCAGCGACAGGGTGGCAAGAGACCCAGTACTTC. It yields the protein CGSSSATGWQETQYF.

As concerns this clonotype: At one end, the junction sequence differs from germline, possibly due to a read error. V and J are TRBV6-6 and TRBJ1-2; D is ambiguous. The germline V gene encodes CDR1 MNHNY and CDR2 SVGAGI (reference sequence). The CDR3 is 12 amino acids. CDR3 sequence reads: CASRDGNYGYIF. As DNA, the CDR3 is TGTGCCAGCAGGGACGGTAACTATGGCTACATCTTC.

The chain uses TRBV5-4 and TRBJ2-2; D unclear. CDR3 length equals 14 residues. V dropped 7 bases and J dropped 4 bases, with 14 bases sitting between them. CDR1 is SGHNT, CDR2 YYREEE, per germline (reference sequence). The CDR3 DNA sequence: TGTGCCAGCGGCTCTGATGAGCGCACCGGGGAGCTGTTTTTT. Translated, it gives CASGSDERTGELFF.

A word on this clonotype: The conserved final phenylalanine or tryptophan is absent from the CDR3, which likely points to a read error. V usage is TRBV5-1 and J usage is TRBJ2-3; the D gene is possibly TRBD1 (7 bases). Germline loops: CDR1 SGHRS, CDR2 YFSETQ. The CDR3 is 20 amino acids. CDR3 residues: CASRLSGGGPALPSTNTQYS. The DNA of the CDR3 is TGCGCCAGCAGACTTTCAGGGGGAGGCCCTGCGCTGCCTAGCACAAATACGCAGTATTCT.

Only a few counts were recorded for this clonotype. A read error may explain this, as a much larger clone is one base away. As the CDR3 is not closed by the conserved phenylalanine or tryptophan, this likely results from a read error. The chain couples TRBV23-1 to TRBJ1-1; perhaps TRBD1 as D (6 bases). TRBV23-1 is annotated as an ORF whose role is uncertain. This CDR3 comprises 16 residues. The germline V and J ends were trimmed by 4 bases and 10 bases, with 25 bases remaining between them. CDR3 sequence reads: CASSRGLQGLVWGAFI. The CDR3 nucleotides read TGCGCCAGCAGTCGAGGACTCCAGGGGTTGGTTTGGGGAGCTTTCATT.

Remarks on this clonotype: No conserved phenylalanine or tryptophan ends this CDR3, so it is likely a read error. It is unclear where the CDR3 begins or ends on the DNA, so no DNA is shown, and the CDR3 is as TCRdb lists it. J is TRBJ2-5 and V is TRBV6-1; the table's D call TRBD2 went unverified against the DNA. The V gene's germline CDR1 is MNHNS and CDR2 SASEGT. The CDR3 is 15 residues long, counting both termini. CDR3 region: CASSDQAGDQETQNL.

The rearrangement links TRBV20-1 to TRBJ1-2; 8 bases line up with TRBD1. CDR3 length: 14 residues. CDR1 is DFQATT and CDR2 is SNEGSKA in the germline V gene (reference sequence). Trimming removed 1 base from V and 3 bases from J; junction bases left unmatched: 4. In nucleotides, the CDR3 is TGCAGTGCTAGAGTTGCGGGACAGGACTATGGCTACACCTTC. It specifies CSARVAGQDYGYTF.

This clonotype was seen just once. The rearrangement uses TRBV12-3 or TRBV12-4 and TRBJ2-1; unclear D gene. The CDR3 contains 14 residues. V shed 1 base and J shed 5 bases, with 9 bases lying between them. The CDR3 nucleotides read TGTGCCAGCAGTTTAGGCCCACTTGACAATGAGCAGTTCTTC. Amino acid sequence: CASSLGPLDNEQFF.

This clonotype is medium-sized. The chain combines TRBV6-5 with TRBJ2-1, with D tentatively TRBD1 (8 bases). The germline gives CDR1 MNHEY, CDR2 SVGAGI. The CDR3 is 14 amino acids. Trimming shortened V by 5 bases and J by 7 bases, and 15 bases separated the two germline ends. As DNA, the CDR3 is TGTGCCAGCAGTACCGGACAGGGAGGGAATGAGCAGTTCTTC. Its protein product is CASSTGQGGNEQFF.

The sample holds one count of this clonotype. This chain's CDR3 is CASSQDPFSSNSPLHF. CDR3 DNA sequence: TGTGCCAGCAGCCAAGACCCTTTTTCTAGTAATTCACCCCTCCACTTT. This chain joins TRBV12-3 or TRBV12-4 and TRBJ1-6; no clear D. The CDR3 is 16 residues long. V lost 6 bases and J lost 6, with 18 bases in between.

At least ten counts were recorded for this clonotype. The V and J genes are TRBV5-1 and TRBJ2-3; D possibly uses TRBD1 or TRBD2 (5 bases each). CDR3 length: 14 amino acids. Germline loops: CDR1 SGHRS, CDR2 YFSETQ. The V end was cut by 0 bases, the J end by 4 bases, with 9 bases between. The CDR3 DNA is TGCGCCAGCAGCTTGGGGGGGTTCCCAGATACGCAGTATTTT. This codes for CASSLGGFPDTQYF.

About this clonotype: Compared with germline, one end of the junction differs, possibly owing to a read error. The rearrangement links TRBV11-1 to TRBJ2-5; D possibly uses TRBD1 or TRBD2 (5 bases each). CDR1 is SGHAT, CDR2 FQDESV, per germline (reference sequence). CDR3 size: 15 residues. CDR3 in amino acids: CVSSLRGDKGKTQYF. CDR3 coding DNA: TGTGTCAGCAGCTTACGGGGCGACAAGGGAAAGACCCAGTACTTC.

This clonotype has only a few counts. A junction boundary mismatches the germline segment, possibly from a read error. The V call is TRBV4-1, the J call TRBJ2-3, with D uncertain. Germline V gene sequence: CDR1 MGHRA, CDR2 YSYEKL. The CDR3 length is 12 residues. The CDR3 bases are TGCGCCAACAGCCAAAACTCGGATATGCAGTATTTT. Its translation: CANSQNSDMQYF.

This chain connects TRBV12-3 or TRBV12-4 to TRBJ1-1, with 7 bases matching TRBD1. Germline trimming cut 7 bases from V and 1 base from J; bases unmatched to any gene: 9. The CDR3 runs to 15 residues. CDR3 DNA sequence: TGTGCCAGCACTCCGGGTGACAGGGCGAACACTGAAGCTTTCTTT. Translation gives CASTPGDRANTEAFF.

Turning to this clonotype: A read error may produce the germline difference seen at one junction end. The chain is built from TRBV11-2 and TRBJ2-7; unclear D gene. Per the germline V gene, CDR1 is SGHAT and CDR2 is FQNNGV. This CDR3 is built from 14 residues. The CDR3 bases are TGTGCCAACAGCTCTAACATGAACTTCTACGAGCAGTACTTC. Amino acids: CANSSNMNFYEQYF.

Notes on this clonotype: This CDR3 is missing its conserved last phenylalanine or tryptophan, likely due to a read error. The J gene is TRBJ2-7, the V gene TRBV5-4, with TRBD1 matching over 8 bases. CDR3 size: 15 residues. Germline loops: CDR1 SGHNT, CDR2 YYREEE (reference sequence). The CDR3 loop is CASNLTGQDLYEQYI. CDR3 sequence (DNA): TGTGCCAGCAACTTGACGGGACAGGATCTCTACGAGCAGTACATC.

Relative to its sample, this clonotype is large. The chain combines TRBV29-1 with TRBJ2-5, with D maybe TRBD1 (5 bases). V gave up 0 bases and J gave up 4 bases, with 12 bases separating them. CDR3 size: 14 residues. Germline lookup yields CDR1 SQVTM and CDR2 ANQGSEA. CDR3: CSVEDVGQGETQYF. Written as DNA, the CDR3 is TGCAGCGTTGAAGATGTCGGACAAGGAGAGACCCAGTACTTC.

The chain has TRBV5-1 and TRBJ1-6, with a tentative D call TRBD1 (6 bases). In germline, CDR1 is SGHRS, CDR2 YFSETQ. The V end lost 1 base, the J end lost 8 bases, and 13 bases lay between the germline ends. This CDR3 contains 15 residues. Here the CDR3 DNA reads TGCGCCAGCAGCTTGCGGGGGGCGACGGATTCACCCCTCCACTTT. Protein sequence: CASSLRGATDSPLHF.

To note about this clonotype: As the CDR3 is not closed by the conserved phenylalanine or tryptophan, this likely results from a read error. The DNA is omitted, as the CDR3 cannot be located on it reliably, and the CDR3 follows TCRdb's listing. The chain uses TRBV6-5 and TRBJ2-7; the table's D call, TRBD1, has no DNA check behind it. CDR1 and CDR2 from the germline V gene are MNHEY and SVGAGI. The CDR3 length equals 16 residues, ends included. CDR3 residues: CASSYGGRGHTYEQYL.

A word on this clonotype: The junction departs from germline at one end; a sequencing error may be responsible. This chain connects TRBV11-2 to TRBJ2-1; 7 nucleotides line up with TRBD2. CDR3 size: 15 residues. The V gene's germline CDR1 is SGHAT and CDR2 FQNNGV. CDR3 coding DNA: TGTGCCAGCAGCTTTAGCGGGCCACTTGAGAATGAGCAGTTGTTC. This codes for CASSFSGPLENEQLF.

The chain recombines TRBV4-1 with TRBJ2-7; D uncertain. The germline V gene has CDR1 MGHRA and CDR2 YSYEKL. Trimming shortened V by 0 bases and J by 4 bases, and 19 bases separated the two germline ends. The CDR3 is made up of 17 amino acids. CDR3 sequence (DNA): TGCGCCAGCAGCCAAGAAGCGCAACTTGTCCAGCCTTACGAGCAGTACTTC. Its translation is CASSQEAQLVQPYEQYF.